This T cell receptor beta chain was sequenced for a study of response to subunit inactivated influenza vaccine. The V gene's germline CDR1 is MNHEY and CDR2 SMNVEV (reference sequence). This CDR3 region has 13 residues. With 6 bases removed from V and 1 base from J, the gap between germline ends came to 10 bases. TCRdb called the RT-PCR reads again in MiXCR, with one record for every CDR3 protein. The data contain hundreds of thousands of distinct CDR3 sequences, 22% of them singletons. There are a few counts of this clonotype. The material was PBMCs from blood, obtained less than 22 months after vaccination. This rearrangement joins TRBV27 to TRBJ2-7, with D perhaps being TRBD1 or TRBD2 (6 bases each). The clonotype originates from a man in his fifties or sixties who received an inactivated influenza vaccine. Written as DNA, the CDR3 is TGTGCCAGCAGAGGAGGGGGTTCCTACGAGCAGTACTTC. Its protein product is CASRGGGSYEQYF.